The table lists the clone carrying this T cell receptor beta chain with a few counts. Its antigen is not known. This CDR3 comprises 16 residues. Germline V gene data show CDR1 as SGHDT and CDR2 as YYEEEE. With V trimmed by 2 bases and J by 4 bases, 10 bases remained unmatched. The sample is drawn from a study of cytomegalovirus exposure and HLA in healthy donors. The PCR contained 60 Vbeta and 13 Jbeta primers. Clones were read by immunoSEQ multiplex PCR, and TCRdb kept only the in-frame ones, dropping some. Of more than 100,000 clones in the sample, roughly 9.6% were seen once. Study results and caveats: By HLA locus, TCR association rates varied in a later analysis, with DRB1 showing the most and HLA-C the fewest. When the data were analyzed later, several of the most significant clusters appeared to be linked to common viral pathogens. What TCR beta sequences reportedly achieved was accurate prediction of HLA-A and HLA-B alleles in most subjects. Most CMV-associated TCR beta chains appeared HLA-restricted in a later analysis.

The chain joins TRBV5-6 to TRBJ2-5; 8 bases are shared with TRBD2. Sequencing was done on a sample of PBMCs. This clonotype originated in a woman aged 40 to 55 in good health and CMV-seropositive. The CDR3 sequence is CASSLRRGEVGETQYF. As DNA, the CDR3 is TGTGCCAGCAGCTTAAGGCGGGGGGAGGTTGGAGAGACCCAGTACTTC.